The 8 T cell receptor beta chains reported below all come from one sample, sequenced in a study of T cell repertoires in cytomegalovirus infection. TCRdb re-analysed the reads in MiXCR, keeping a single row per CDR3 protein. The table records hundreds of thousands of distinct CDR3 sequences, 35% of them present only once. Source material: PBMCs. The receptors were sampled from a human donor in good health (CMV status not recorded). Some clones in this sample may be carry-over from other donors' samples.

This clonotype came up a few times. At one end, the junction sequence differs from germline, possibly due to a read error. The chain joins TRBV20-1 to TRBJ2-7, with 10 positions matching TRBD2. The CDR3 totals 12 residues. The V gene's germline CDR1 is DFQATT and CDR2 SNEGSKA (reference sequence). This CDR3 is CSARLRGLAATF. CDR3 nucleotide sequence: TGCAGTGCTAGGCTCCGTGGACTAGCGGCTACCTTC.

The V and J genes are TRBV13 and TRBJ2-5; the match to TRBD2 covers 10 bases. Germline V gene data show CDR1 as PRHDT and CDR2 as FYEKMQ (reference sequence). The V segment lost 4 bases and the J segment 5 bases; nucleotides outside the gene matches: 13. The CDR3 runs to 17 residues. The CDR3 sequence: CASSSPSGSLSEETQYF. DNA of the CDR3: TGTGCCAGCAGCTCCCCTAGCGGGAGTTTGTCTGAGGAGACCCAGTACTTC.

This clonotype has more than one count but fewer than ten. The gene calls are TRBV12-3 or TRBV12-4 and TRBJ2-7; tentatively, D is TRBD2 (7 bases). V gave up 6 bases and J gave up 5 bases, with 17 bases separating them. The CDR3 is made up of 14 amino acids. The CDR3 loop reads CASSVWGGLNEQYF. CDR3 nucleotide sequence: TGTGCCAGCAGCGTTTGGGGGGGCTTGAACGAGCAGTACTTC.

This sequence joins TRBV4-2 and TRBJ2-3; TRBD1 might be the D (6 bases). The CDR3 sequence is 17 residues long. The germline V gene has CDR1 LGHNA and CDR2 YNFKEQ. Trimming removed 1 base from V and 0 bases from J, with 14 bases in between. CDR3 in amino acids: CASSQGRTALSTDTQYF. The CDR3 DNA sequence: TGTGCCAGCAGCCAAGGGAGGACAGCCCTTAGCACAGATACGCAGTATTTT.

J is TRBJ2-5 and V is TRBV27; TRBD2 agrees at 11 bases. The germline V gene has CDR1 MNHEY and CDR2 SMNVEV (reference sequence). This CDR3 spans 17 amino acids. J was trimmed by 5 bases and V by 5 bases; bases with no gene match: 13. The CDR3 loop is CASSPLPLAGGSETQYF. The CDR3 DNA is TGTGCCAGCAGTCCATTACCCTTAGCGGGGGGGTCCGAGACCCAGTACTTC.

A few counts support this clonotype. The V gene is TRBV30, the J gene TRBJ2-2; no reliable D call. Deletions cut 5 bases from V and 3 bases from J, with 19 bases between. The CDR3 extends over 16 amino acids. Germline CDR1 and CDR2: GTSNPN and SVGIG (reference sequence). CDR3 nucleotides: TGTGCCTGGGGGCCAACGCCTGGGCGACACACCGGGGAGCTGTTTTTT. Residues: CAWGPTPGRHTGELFF.

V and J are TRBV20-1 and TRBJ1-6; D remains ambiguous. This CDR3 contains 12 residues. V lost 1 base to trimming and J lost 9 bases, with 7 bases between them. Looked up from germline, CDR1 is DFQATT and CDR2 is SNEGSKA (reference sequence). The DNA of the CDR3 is TGCAGTGCTAGAGGACGAGGTTCACCCCTCCACTTT. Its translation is CSARGRGSPLHF.

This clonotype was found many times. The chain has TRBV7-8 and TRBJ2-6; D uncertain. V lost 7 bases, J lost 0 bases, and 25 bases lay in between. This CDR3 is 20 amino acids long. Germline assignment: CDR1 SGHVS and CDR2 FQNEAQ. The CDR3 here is CASNELTPRLKTSGANVLTF. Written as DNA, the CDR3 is TGTGCCAGCAACGAACTAACCCCCAGGCTTAAAACCTCTGGGGCCAACGTCCTGACTTTC.